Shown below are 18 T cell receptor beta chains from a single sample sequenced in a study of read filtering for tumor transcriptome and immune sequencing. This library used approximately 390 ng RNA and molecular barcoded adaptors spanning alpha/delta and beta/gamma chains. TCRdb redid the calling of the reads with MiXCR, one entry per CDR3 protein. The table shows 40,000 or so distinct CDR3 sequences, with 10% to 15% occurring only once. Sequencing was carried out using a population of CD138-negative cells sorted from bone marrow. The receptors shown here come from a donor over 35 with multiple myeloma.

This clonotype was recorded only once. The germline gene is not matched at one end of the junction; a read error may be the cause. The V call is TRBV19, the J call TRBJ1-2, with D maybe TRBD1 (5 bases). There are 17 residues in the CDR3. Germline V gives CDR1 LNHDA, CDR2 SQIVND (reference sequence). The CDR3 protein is CASRGAGRTLMNYCYTF. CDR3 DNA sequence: TGTGCCAGTAGAGGGGCAGGCCGGACTTTAATGAACTATTGCTACACCTTC.

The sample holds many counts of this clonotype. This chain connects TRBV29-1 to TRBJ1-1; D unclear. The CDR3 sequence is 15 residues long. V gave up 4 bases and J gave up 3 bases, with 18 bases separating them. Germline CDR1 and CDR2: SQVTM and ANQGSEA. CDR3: CSVADGGWGYTEAFF. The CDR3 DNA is TGCAGCGTTGCGGACGGAGGGTGGGGATACACTGAAGCTTTCTTT.

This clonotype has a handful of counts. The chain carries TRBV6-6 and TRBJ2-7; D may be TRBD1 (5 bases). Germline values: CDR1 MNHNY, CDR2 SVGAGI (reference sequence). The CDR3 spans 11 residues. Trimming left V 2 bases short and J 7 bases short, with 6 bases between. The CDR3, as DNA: TGTGCCAGCAGTTACCAGGGAGAGCAGTACTTC. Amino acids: CASSYQGEQYF.

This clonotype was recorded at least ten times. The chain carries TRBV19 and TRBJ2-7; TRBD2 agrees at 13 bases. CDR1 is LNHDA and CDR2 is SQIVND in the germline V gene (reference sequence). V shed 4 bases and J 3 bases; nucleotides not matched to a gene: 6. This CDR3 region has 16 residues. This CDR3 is CASSRGLAGLHYEQYF. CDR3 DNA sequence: TGTGCCAGTAGTAGGGGACTAGCGGGACTGCACTACGAGCAGTACTTC.

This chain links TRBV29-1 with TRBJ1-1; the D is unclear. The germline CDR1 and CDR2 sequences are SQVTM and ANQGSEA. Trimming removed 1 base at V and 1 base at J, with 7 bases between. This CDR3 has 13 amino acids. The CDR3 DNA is TGCAGCGTTGAAGGGAAAGGGAACACTGAAGCTTTCTTT. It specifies CSVEGKGNTEAFF. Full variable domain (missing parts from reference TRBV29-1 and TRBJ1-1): SAVISQKPSRDICQRGTSLTIQCQVDSQVTMMFWYRQQPGQSLTLIATANQGSEATYESGFVIDKFPISRPNLTFSTLTVSNMSPEDSSIYLCSVEGKGNTEAFFGQGTRLTVV.

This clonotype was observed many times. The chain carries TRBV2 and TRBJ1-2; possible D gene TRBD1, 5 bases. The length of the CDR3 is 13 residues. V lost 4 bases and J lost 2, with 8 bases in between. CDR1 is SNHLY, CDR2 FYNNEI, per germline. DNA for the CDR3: TGTGCCAGCAGTGGGACACACAACTATGGCTACACCTTC. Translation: CASSGTHNYGYTF.

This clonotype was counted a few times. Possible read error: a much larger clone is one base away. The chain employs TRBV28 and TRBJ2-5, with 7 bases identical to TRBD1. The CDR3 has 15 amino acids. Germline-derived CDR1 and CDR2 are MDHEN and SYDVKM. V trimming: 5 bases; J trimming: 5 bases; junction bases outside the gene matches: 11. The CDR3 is CASSAPRGLTETQYF. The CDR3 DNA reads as TGTGCCAGCAGTGCCCCAAGGGGGCTGACCGAGACCCAGTACTTC. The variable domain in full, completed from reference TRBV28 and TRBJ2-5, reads DVKVTQSSRYLVKRTGEKVFLECVQDMDHENMFWYRQDPGLGLRLIYFSYDVKMKEKGDIPEGYSVSREKKERFSLILESASTNQTSMYLCASSAPRGLTETQYFGPGTRLLVL.

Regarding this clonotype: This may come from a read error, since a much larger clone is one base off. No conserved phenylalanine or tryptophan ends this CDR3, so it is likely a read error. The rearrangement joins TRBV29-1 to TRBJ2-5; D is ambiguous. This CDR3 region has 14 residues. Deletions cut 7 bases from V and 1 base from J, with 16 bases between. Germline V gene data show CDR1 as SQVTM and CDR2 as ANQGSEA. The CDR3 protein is CSGRRQTSQETQYL. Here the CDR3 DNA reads TGCAGCGGGCGCCGTCAGACAAGCCAAGAGACCCAGTACCTC.

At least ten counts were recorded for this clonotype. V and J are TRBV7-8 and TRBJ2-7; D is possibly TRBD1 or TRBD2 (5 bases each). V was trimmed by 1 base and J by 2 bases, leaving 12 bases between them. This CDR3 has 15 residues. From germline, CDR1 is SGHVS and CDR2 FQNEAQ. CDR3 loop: CASSLGDRTTYEQYF. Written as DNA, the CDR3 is TGTGCCAGCAGCTTAGGGGACCGTACAACCTACGAGCAGTACTTC.

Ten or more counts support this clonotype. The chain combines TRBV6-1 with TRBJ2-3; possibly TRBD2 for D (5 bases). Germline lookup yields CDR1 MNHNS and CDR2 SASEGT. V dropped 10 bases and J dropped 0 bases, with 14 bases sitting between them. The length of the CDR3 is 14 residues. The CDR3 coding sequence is TGTGCCACCCGAAAGCGGAGTAGCACAGATACGCAGTATTTT. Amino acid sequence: CATRKRSSTDTQYF.

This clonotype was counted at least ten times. The chain's CDR3 is CSARDLGRDGGTDTQYF. The CDR3 DNA reads TGCAGTGCTAGAGATCTGGGGCGGGATGGGGGCACAGATACGCAGTATTTT. The rearrangement links TRBV20-1 to TRBJ2-3, with D maybe TRBD2 (6 bases). This CDR3 spans 17 amino acids. Germline CDR1 DFQATT, CDR2 SNEGSKA (reference sequence). V lost 0 bases to trimming and J lost 1 base, with 17 bases between them.

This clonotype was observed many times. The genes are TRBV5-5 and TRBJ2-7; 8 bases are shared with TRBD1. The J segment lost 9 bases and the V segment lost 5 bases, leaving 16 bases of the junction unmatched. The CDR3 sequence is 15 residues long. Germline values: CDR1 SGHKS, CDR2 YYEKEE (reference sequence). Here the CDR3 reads CASSLRTGSQDGQYF. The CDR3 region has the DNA TGTGCCAGCAGTCTTCGGACAGGGAGTCAAGATGGGCAGTACTTC.

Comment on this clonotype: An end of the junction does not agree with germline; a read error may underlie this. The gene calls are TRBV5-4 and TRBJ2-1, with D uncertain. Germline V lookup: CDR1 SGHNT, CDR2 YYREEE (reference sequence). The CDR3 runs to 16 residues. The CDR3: CASSLGGPSQYDEQSF. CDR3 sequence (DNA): TGTGCCAGCAGCTTGGGTGGCCCGTCCCAGTACGATGAGCAGTCCTTC.

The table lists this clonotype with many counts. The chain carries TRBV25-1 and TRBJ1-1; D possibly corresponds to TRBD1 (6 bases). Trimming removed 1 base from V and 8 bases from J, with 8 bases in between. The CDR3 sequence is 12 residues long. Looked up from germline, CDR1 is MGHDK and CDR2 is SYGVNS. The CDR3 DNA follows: TGTGCCAGCAGTGAATTGACAGGAGAAGCTTTCTTT. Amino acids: CASSELTGEAFF.

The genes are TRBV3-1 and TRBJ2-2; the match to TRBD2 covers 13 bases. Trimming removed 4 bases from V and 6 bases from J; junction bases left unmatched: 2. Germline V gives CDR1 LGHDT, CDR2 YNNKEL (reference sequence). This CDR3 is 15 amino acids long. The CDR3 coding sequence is TGTGCCAGCAGCCGGACTAGCGGGAGATCCGGGGAGCTGTTTTTT. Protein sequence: CASSRTSGRSGELFF.

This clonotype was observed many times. The CDR3 DNA sequence: TGCAGCGTAACTAGCGGGAGTTTTGACAATGAGCAGTTCTTC. Translated, it gives CSVTSGSFDNEQFF. This rearrangement joins TRBV29-1 to TRBJ2-1, with 11 positions matching TRBD2. With 6 bases clipped from V and 5 bases from J, the junction kept 6 bases outside the gene matches. CDR1 is SQVTM, CDR2 ANQGSEA, per germline. The length of the CDR3 is 14 residues.

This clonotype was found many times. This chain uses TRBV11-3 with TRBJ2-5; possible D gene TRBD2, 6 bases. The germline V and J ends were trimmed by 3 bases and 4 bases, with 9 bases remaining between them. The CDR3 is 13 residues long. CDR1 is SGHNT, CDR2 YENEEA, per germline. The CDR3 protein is CASSFEGGETQYF. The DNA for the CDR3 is TGTGCCAGCAGCTTTGAGGGAGGAGAGACCCAGTACTTC.

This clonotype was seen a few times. The CDR3 bases are TGTGCCAGCAGCTTAGGGGGAAACATTGATGGGGAGACCCAGTACTTC. Encoded protein: CASSLGGNIDGETQYF. The chain is built from TRBV7-8 and TRBJ2-5; D is uncertain. Per the germline V gene, CDR1 is SGHVS and CDR2 is FQNEAQ. The CDR3 totals 16 residues. V shed 1 base and J shed 5 bases, with 17 bases lying between them. The full variable domain, completed using reference TRBV7-8 and TRBJ2-5, is GAGVSQSPRYKVAKRGQDVALRCDPISGHVSLFWYQQALGQGPEFLTYFQNEAQLDKSGLPSDRFFAERPEGSVSTLKIQRTQQEDSAVYLCASSLGGNIDGETQYFGPGTRLLVL.